These 25 T cell receptor beta chains originate from one sample sequenced in a study of beta chain features in type 1 diabetes. Whole-study results and caveats: Moderate but significant shortening of TCRB CDR3s was recorded in all four CD4+ subsets from Type 1 diabetes patients.

Every isolated RNA sample was fully reverse transcribed, so sequencing captured expressed TCRB transcripts. Sequencing was performed with immunoSEQ multiplex PCR; in TCRdb, only in-frame clones are kept and a portion is missing. The sample yields under 130,000 clones, 25% to 35% seen once. These receptors have no known antigen. Sequenced material: central memory CD4+ T cells from blood. The receptors originated from a woman under 30 with type 1 diabetes.

This chain joins TRBV2 and TRBJ2-3; 9 bases are shared with TRBD1. Germline V CDR1 and CDR2: SNHLY, FYNNEI. V shed 7 bases, J shed 4 bases, and the junction held 9 bases outside the gene matches. The length of the CDR3 is 15 residues. The CDR3 nucleotides are TGTGCCAGCATCCTACAGGGGGCTGGGGCAGATACGCAGTATTTT. Its translation is CASILQGAGADTQYF.

The chain has TRBV7-2 and TRBJ1-1; TRBD1 might be the D (5 bases). Germline CDR1 is SGHTA and CDR2 is FQGNSA. CDR3 size: 14 residues. Trimming stripped 5 bases from V and 4 bases from J, with 14 bases between. The DNA for the CDR3 is TGTGCCAGCAGCGGGAATGGGGGAGGCACTGAAGCTTTCTTT. Translation gives CASSGNGGGTEAFF.

This clone was seen more than once but under ten times. The V gene is TRBV7-3, the J gene TRBJ1-2; 8 bases map to TRBD1. The V gene end was trimmed by 4 bases and the J gene end by 6 bases; junction bases not matched to a gene: 10. The CDR3 consists of 15 residues. Germline V gene data show CDR1 as SGHTA and CDR2 as FQGTGA. Here the CDR3 DNA reads TGTGCCAGCAGCTACGGACAGGGAAGTAGCGATGGCTACACCTTC. It specifies CASSYGQGSSDGYTF.

Notes on this clone: One end of the junction does not line up with germline, which may come from a read error. This sample also contains other DNA sequences that code for the same CDR3. The chain combines TRBV6-1 with TRBJ2-5; 9 bases align to TRBD1. Germline values: CDR1 MNHNS, CDR2 SASEGT. The CDR3 is 13 amino acids. DNA of the CDR3: TGTGCCAGCAGTCCACAGGGGGCAGAGACCCAATACTTC. Protein: CASSPQGAETQYF.

V usage is TRBV10-2 and J usage is TRBJ1-5, with unresolved D. V lost 4 bases to trimming and J lost 1 base, with 8 bases between them. CDR1 WSHSY and CDR2 SAAADI come from the germline V gene. This CDR3 is built from 14 residues. Here the CDR3 DNA reads TGCGCCAGCAGTGTGTTTCAGAGCAATCAGCCCCAGCATTTT. The encoded protein is CASSVFQSNQPQHF.

This clone has just a few counts. The chain uses TRBV30 and TRBJ2-7; 8 bases align to TRBD2. The CDR3 extends over 16 amino acids. The V and J ends lost 2 bases and 8 bases, in that order; junction bases with no gene match: 17. Germline lookup yields CDR1 GTSNPN and CDR2 SVGIG (reference sequence). The CDR3 DNA follows: TGTGCCTGGAGTACACGCCGGGAGGGGAAGCGAGGCAAGCAGTACTTC. It is translated as CAWSTRREGKRGKQYF. The whole variable domain, remainder taken from reference TRBV30 and TRBJ2-7, is SQTIHQWPATLVQPVGSPLSLECTVEGTSNPNLYWYRQAAGRGLQLLFYSVGIGQISSEVPQNLSASRPQDRQFILSSKKLLLSDSGFYLCAWSTRREGKRGKQYFGPGTRLTVT.

The gene calls are TRBV30 and TRBJ1-2; D not resolved. The CDR3 consists of 12 residues. V was shortened by 3 bases and J by 7 bases, with 12 bases between the two germline ends. Germline assignment: CDR1 GTSNPN and CDR2 SVGIG (reference sequence). The CDR3 spells CAWSPGVVGYTF. Here the CDR3 DNA reads TGTGCCTGGAGCCCCGGGGTTGTTGGCTACACCTTC.

The chain combines TRBV19 with TRBJ1-2; 9 positions match TRBD1. V was clipped by 7 bases and J by 4 bases; unmatched bases: 1. The CDR3 loop spans 12 amino acids. Germline CDR1 reads LNHDA; CDR2 reads SQIVND (reference sequence). The chain's CDR3 is CASKGQGYGYTF. CDR3 DNA sequence: TGTGCCAGTAAGGGACAGGGCTATGGCTACACCTTC.

The V call is TRBV6-5, the J call TRBJ2-7; D is possibly TRBD1 (6 bases). Germline CDR1 is MNHEY and CDR2 is SVGAGI. CDR3 length: 15 amino acids. V dropped 2 bases and J dropped 3 bases, with 14 bases sitting between them. CDR3 residues: CASSYRDTSFYEQYV. The DNA for the CDR3 is TGTGCCAGCAGTTACCGGGACACCTCCTTCTACGAGCAGTACGTC.

This clone has only a few counts. The CDR3 DNA follows: TGTGCCAGTAGTATAACGGACAGCTATGGCTACACCTTC. Its translation is CASSITDSYGYTF. The genes are TRBV19 and TRBJ1-2; possibly TRBD1 for D (6 bases). V was pared by 2 bases and J by 4 bases, with 8 bases between. This CDR3 has 13 residues. In germline, CDR1 is LNHDA, CDR2 SQIVND (reference sequence).

This clone was detected a few times. This chain connects TRBV4-1 to TRBJ2-1, with 8 nucleotides matching TRBD1. Looked up from germline, CDR1 is MGHRA and CDR2 is YSYEKL. The J segment lost 9 bases and the V segment lost 0 bases, leaving 7 bases of the junction unmatched. The CDR3 is 15 residues long. In DNA, the CDR3 is TGCGCCAGCAGCCAAGAGCTGCAGGGGGCCGGTGAGCAGTTCTTC. Amino acid sequence: CASSQELQGAGEQFF.

The gene calls are TRBV5-6 and TRBJ2-5; D is ambiguous. CDR3 length equals 11 residues. Germline V gene sequence: CDR1 SGHDT, CDR2 YYEEEE. The ends were cut back, 4 bases at V and 5 bases at J, with 6 bases in the middle. CDR3 loop: CASSLVETQYF. The CDR3 nucleotides read TGTGCCAGCAGCCTCGTGGAGACCCAGTACTTC.

This chain joins TRBV7-9 and TRBJ1-2; the match to TRBD1 covers 7 bases. From germline, CDR1 is SEHNR and CDR2 FQNEAQ (reference sequence). The CDR3 length is 11 residues. The ends lost 2 bases at V and 12 bases at J; junction bases unmatched: 3. The CDR3 sequence: CASSLQGDHTF. In DNA, the CDR3 is TGTGCCAGCAGCTTACAGGGGGACCACACCTTC.

The table lists this clone with a few counts. The J gene is TRBJ1-3, the V gene TRBV2, with 7 bases aligning to TRBD1. Losses at the gene ends were 0 bases for V and 1 base for J; bases not matched to a gene: 3. Looked up from germline, CDR1 is SNHLY and CDR2 is FYNNEI. The CDR3 covers 16 residues. The CDR3 protein is CASSEATGVSGNTIYF. In DNA form, the CDR3 reads TGTGCCAGCAGTGAAGCAACAGGGGTATCTGGAAACACCATATATTTT.

The rearrangement joins TRBV7-9 to TRBJ2-1, with 13 nucleotides matching TRBD2. The CDR3 covers 15 residues. CDR1 SEHNR and CDR2 FQNEAQ come from the germline V gene (reference sequence). The V segment lost 5 bases and the J segment 7 bases; nucleotides outside the gene matches: 5. The CDR3, as DNA: TGTGCCAGCAGCGATACTAGCGGGAGGGGTAATGAGCAGTTCTTC. It is translated as CASSDTSGRGNEQFF. Drawing the rest from reference TRBV7-9 and TRBJ2-1, the complete variable domain is DTGVSQNPRHKITKRGQNVTFRCDPISEHNRLYWYRQTLGQGPEFLTYFQNEAQLEKSRLLSDRFSAERPKGSFSTLEIQRTEQGDSAMYLCASSDTSGRGNEQFFGPGTRLTVL.

This clone turned up a few times. V usage is TRBV6-6 and J usage is TRBJ2-1; D gene ambiguous. The CDR3 runs 14 residues. Germline CDR1 reads MNHNY; CDR2 reads SVGAGI (reference sequence). Trimming cost V 9 bases and J 7 bases, with 19 bases left between them. The CDR3 sequence is CASTTLRSRNEQFF. In DNA form, the CDR3 reads TGTGCCAGTACAACGCTGCGGAGTCGGAATGAGCAGTTCTTC.

The V call is TRBV19, the J call TRBJ2-7; D may be TRBD1 (6 bases). Trimming removed 1 base at V and 1 base at J, with 14 bases between. This CDR3 is built from 16 residues. The germline gives CDR1 LNHDA, CDR2 SQIVND (reference sequence). The chain's CDR3 is CASSIGGQGLSYEQYF. CDR3 bases: TGTGCCAGTAGTATAGGAGGCCAGGGGTTGTCCTACGAGCAGTACTTC.

This clone was seen a single time. The CDR3 sequence is CASSTPDRAEAFF. CDR3 nucleotide sequence: TGTGCCAGCAGCACTCCGGACAGGGCTGAAGCTTTCTTT. This chain uses TRBV5-6 with TRBJ1-1; TRBD1 aligns across 8 bases. The V gene's germline CDR1 is SGHDT and CDR2 YYEEEE. Unmatched junction bases numbered 5, after V lost 4 bases and J lost 6 bases. CDR3 size: 13 residues.

This clone was recorded a few times. The chain combines TRBV6-1 with TRBJ1-2; no clear D gene. V was clipped by 2 bases and J by 4 bases, with 8 bases between them. Germline V gene sequence: CDR1 MNHNS, CDR2 SASEGT. CDR3 length equals 13 residues. DNA of the CDR3: TGTGCCAGCAGTGAACAGTCGGGCTATGGCTACACCTTC. It encodes CASSEQSGYGYTF.

The chain combines TRBV11-2 with TRBJ2-7, with 7 nucleotides matching TRBD1. Per the germline V gene, CDR1 is SGHAT and CDR2 is FQNNGV. V lost 6 bases to trimming and J lost 2 bases; unmatched junction nucleotides: 7. The CDR3 runs to 14 residues. This CDR3 reads CASRSTGKPYEQYV. The CDR3 bases are TGTGCCAGCAGATCGACAGGGAAACCCTACGAGCAGTACGTC.

This clone was counted only a few times. The V call is TRBV5-1, the J call TRBJ2-5; possibly TRBD2 for D (5 bases). The CDR3 runs to 14 residues. Trimming stripped 4 bases from V and 5 bases from J, with 15 bases between. Germline values: CDR1 SGHRS, CDR2 YFSETQ. The CDR3 nucleotides are TGCGCCAGCAGCCGGGCTAGCTTTTTGGAGACCCAGTACTTC. The encoded protein is CASSRASFLETQYF.

The chain uses TRBV5-1 and TRBJ2-2; D gene unclear. This CDR3 region has 12 residues. Trimming pared 4 bases from V and 8 bases from J, leaving 9 bases between. The V gene's germline CDR1 is SGHRS and CDR2 YFSETQ. CDR3 in amino acids: CASSPGRGELFF. Written as DNA, the CDR3 is TGCGCCAGCAGCCCGGGTAGGGGGGAGCTGTTTTTT.

The chain employs TRBV11-3 and TRBJ2-3; a possible D gene is TRBD2 (5 bases). Germline CDR1 SGHNT, CDR2 YENEEA. The V end was cut by 2 bases, the J end by 0 bases, with 6 bases between. The CDR3 has 14 residues. The CDR3 DNA follows: TGTGCCAGCAGCTTACAGCGGAGCACAGATACGCAGTATTTT. It translates to CASSLQRSTDTQYF.

V gene TRBV11-3 combines with J gene TRBJ2-2, with TRBD1 matching over 7 bases. This CDR3 is built from 15 residues. V gave up 1 base and J gave up 7 bases; unmatched junction bases: 6. Germline V gene lookup returns CDR1 SGHNT and CDR2 YENEEA. CDR3 nucleotide sequence: TGTGCCAGCAGCTTAGGGTCGACAGGGATCGGGGAGCTGTTTTTT. This gives the protein CASSLGSTGIGELFF.

The V gene is TRBV7-2, the J gene TRBJ2-7, with D uncertain. The CDR3 consists of 16 residues. Trimming took off 2 bases at V and 4 bases at J, with 18 bases between the two ends. Germline V gives CDR1 SGHTA, CDR2 FQGNSA. The CDR3 nucleotides read TGTGCCAGCAGCTTAATGCCAGCGTCAAACCCATACGAGCAGTACTTC. Translation gives CASSLMPASNPYEQYF. The full variable domain, with the rest looked up from reference TRBV7-2 and TRBJ2-7, is GAGVSQSPSNKVTEKGKDVELRCDPISGHTALYWYRQSLGQGLEFLIYFQGNSAPDKSGLPSDRFSAERTGGSVSTLTIQRTQQEDSAVYLCASSLMPASNPYEQYFGPGTRLTVT.